The TCR beta chain described here comes from a study of identical twins. A word on this clonotype: Antigen: not known.

A universal primer site was incorporated via template switching, and the cDNA contained unique molecular identifiers. MiXCR was run by TCRdb on the 5' RACE reads, yielding one entry per CDR3 protein. The repertoire has roughly 1.6 million distinct CDR3 sequences, 25% to 35% of them found once; the top ten carry about 0.27%. Study-wide results and caveats: Twins shared beta out-of-frame sequences in excess, but this excess was weaker.

This CDR3 has 14 residues. V shed 4 bases, J shed 10 bases, and the junction held 13 bases outside the gene matches. CDR1 DFQATT and CDR2 SNEGSKA come from the germline V gene (reference sequence). Sequencing was done on a sample of cord blood. The chain links TRBV20-1 to TRBJ2-1, with TRBD1 identical over 7 bases. This receptor was identified in a newborn girl in good health. The CDR3 reads CSANRGEVTYEQFF. The CDR3 DNA reads as TGCAGTGCTAACAGGGGCGAGGTCACCTACGAGCAGTTCTTC.